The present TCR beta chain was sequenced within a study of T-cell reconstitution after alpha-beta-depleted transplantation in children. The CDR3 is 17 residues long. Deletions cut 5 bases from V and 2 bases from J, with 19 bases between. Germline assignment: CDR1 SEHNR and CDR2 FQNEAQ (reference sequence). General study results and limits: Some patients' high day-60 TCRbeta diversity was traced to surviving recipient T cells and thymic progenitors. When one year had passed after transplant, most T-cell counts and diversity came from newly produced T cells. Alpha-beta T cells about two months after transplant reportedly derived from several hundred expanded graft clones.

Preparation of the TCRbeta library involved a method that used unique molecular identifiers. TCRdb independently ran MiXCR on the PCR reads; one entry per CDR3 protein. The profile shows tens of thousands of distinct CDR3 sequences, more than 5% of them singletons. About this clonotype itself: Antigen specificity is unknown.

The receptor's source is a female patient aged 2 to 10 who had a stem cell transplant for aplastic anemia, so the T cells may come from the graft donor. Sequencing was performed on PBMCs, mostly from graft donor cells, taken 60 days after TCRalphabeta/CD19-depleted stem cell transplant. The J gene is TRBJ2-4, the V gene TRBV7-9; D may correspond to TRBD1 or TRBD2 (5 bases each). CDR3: CASSPYPGLTPKNIQYF. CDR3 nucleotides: TGTGCCAGCAGCCCCTACCCGGGGCTGACACCCAAAAACATTCAGTACTTC.